These 16 T cell receptor beta chains share one sample of origin, sequenced in a study of T cell responses to AZD1222 COVID-19 vaccine. Data came from immunoSEQ multiplex PCR; TCRdb stores just in-frame clones and leaves some out. The repertoire holds just over 90,000 clones, with 75% to 90% as singletons. Sequencing used peripheral blood, obtained 28 days after the second AZD1222 dose. Receptor source: an adult who received the AZD1222 COVID-19 vaccine.

The chain couples TRBV27 to TRBJ2-1; D unclear. This CDR3 is built from 16 residues. CDR1 is MNHEY, CDR2 SMNVEV, per germline (reference sequence). Between the trimmed V and J ends, which lost 2 bases and 9 bases, there was a span of 20 bases. CDR3 sequence (DNA): TGTGCCAGCAGTTTAGTGGTAGCTCTCCCCTCTTGTGAGCAGTTCTTC. It codes for CASSLVVALPSCEQFF.

This CDR3 is CASSILTATNEKLFF. The CDR3 coding sequence is TGTGCCAGTAGTATCTTGACAGCAACTAATGAAAAACTGTTTTTT. This sequence joins TRBV19 and TRBJ1-4, with a weak D call TRBD1 (5 bases). Germline V lookup: CDR1 LNHDA, CDR2 SQIVND (reference sequence). V dropped 3 bases and J dropped 0 bases, with 8 bases sitting between them. The CDR3 has 15 amino acids. The whole variable domain, filled in from reference TRBV19 and TRBJ1-4, reads DGGITQSPKYLFRKEGQNVTLSCEQNLNHDAMYWYRQDPGQGLRLIYYSQIVNDFQKGDIAEGYSVSREKKESFPLTVTSAQKNPTAFYLCASSILTATNEKLFFGSGTQLSVL.

The gene calls are TRBV12-3 or TRBV12-4 and TRBJ1-2; 8 bases are a match to TRBD1. CDR3 size: 13 residues. V shed 6 bases and J 8 bases; nucleotides not matched to a gene: 8. CDR3 bases: TGTGCCAGCAGCCGACAGGGGAGGTTCGGCTACACCTTC. It yields the protein CASSRQGRFGYTF.

The V gene is TRBV6-6, the J gene TRBJ1-4; 8 bases are a match to TRBD1. With V trimmed by 5 bases and J by 3 bases, 8 bases remained unmatched. Germline V gene sequence: CDR1 MNHNY, CDR2 SVGAGI (reference sequence). This CDR3 is 16 amino acids long. CDR3 nucleotide sequence: TGTGCCAGCAGTCGAAACAGGGGGAGGGCTAATGAAAAACTGTTTTTT. Translating it yields CASSRNRGRANEKLFF.

The CDR3 coding sequence is TGCGCCAGCAGCTTTACAGGGGGTGACACTGAAGCTTTCTTT. Translated: CASSFTGGDTEAFF. The chain couples TRBV5-1 to TRBJ1-1; 8 bases line up with TRBD1. With 2 bases clipped from V and 3 bases from J, the junction kept 3 bases outside the gene matches. The CDR3 runs 14 residues. The V gene's germline CDR1 is SGHRS and CDR2 YFSETQ.

V gene TRBV5-1 combines with J gene TRBJ1-2; a possible D gene is TRBD1 (6 bases). The CDR3 totals 18 residues. Germline CDR1 and CDR2: SGHRS and YFSETQ. V lost 0 bases, J lost 0 bases, and 18 bases lay in between. CDR3 coding DNA: TGCGCCAGCAGCTTGGGACGGGACACGGTTTTAGCTAACTATGGCTACACCTTC. Translation: CASSLGRDTVLANYGYTF.

The chain combines TRBV6-4 with TRBJ2-2, with a possible D match to TRBD1 (7 bases). The CDR3 runs 15 residues. V gave up 6 bases and J gave up 3 bases, with 14 bases separating them. The germline V gene has CDR1 MRHNA and CDR2 SNTAGT. The CDR3: CASSAQGGYTGELFF. For the CDR3, the DNA is TGTGCCAGCAGCGCCCAGGGGGGCTACACCGGGGAGCTGTTTTTT.

The chain's CDR3 is CASSRDDVAFNEKLFF. The CDR3 coding sequence is TGTGCCAGCAGTCGGGACGACGTAGCCTTTAATGAAAAACTGTTTTTT. This rearrangement joins TRBV5-6 to TRBJ1-4, with a possible D match to TRBD1 (5 bases). Germline V CDR1 and CDR2: SGHDT, YYEEEE. CDR3 length equals 16 residues. Between the trimmed V and J ends, which lost 5 bases and 4 bases, there was a span of 18 bases.

The chain has TRBV11-2 and TRBJ2-1, with D hard to call. This CDR3 region has 15 residues. V lost 1 base and J lost 0, with 7 bases in between. Germline lookup yields CDR1 SGHAT and CDR2 FQNNGV. The DNA of the CDR3 is TGTGCCAGCAGCTTAGTGACTCTCTCCTACAATGAGCAGTTCTTC. Translating gives CASSLVTLSYNEQFF.

The chain carries TRBV4-3 and TRBJ2-3; D is tentatively TRBD1 or TRBD2 (7 bases each). This CDR3 is built from 15 residues. In germline, CDR1 is LGHNA, CDR2 YSLEER. V was pared by 0 bases and J by 4 bases, with 11 bases between. The DNA for the CDR3 is TGCGCCAGCAGCCAAGACGCAGGGGGGGCAGATACGCAGTATTTT. Protein sequence: CASSQDAGGADTQYF.

The table lists this clone with a few counts. The genes are TRBV21-1 and TRBJ1-6; TRBD1, the table's D call, was not compared with the DNA. TRBV21-1 is a pseudogene. The CDR3 totals 17 residues. The CDR3 sequence: CASSKNNRGLRFSPLHF. For the CDR3, the DNA is TGTGCCAGCAGCAAGAATAACAGGGGGCTGAGGTTTTCACCCCTCCACTTT.

Details on this clone: Because the CDR3's place on the DNA is in doubt, the DNA is left out and the CDR3 is given as listed by TCRdb. The V and J genes are TRBV27 and TRBJ2-1; the table gives TRBD1 as D, unverified against the DNA. The germline CDR1 and CDR2 sequences are MNHEY and SMNVEV (reference sequence). The CDR3 is 16 residues long, ends included. This CDR3 reads CASSSSAGGYYNEQFF.

The chain couples TRBV6-2 or TRBV6-3 to TRBJ1-1; D perhaps matches TRBD1 (5 bases). The V end was cut by 0 bases, the J end by 3 bases, with 14 bases between. The CDR3 consists of 16 residues. Germline V lookup: CDR1 MNHEY, CDR2 SVGEGT. The CDR3 DNA reads TGTGCCAGCAGTTACTCGATCCAGGGATTGGACACTGAAGCTTTCTTT. This gives the protein CASSYSIQGLDTEAFF.

V usage is TRBV1 and J usage is TRBJ1-5. TRBV1 is described as a pseudogene. This CDR3 has 18 amino acids. CDR3 in DNA: TGCACCAGCAGCCAGGTCCTGGGGGGGGCGGCGGACAATCAGCCCCAGCATTTT. Its protein is CTSSQVLGGAADNQPQHF.

J is TRBJ1-2 and V is TRBV6-2 or TRBV6-3, with no clear D. The germline V and J ends were trimmed by 0 bases and 8 bases, with 4 bases remaining between them. CDR1 and CDR2 (germline): MNHEY, SVGEGT. The CDR3 covers 11 residues. The CDR3 bases are TGTGCCAGCAGTTACTCCAGGGGCTACACCTTC. Protein product: CASSYSRGYTF.

This clone has just one count. The CDR3 DNA reads TGTGCCAGCAGTCCTGACGGTAACTATGGCTACACCTTC. Its translation is CASSPDGNYGYTF. J is TRBJ1-2 and V is TRBV12-3 or TRBV12-4; no clear D gene. Between the trimmed V and J ends, which lost 5 bases and 1 base, there was a span of 8 bases. This CDR3 contains 13 residues.